Below, 4 T cell receptor beta chains from the same sample are listed, as sequenced in a study of T cells in Graves' hyperthyroidism and ophthalmopathy. Amplification of TCR beta CDR3 regions was performed using RNA transcripts as template. RT-PCR in the first round (using the HTBI primer set) targeted the TCR CDR3. TCRdb re-called the multiplex PCR reads through MiXCR, storing one row per CDR3 protein. Here the sample spans over 700,000 distinct CDR3 sequences, 38% being singletons. The source material was blood. The receptors stem from a man aged 18 to 35 with Graves' hyperthyroidism.

The J gene is TRBJ2-7, the V gene TRBV5-4; weak D call: TRBD1 (5 bases). The CDR3 is 15 residues long. The germline V gene encodes CDR1 SGHNT and CDR2 YYREEE (reference sequence). V shed 3 bases and J shed 0 bases, with 13 bases lying between them. Here the CDR3 reads CASSSTDISSYEQYF. CDR3 DNA: TGTGCCAGCAGCTCGACAGACATCAGCTCCTACGAGCAGTACTTC.

The chain couples TRBV29-1 to TRBJ1-1, with a weak D call TRBD1 (6 bases). CDR1 is SQVTM and CDR2 is ANQGSEA in the germline V gene. This CDR3 spans 14 amino acids. Trimming removed 8 bases from V and 4 bases from J, with 20 bases in between. The CDR3 DNA sequence: TGCAGCCACAGCTACAGGGCGGACGCCACTGAAGCTTTCTTT. Protein: CSHSYRADATEAFF.

The J gene is TRBJ1-1, the V gene TRBV7-9; no clear D gene. V was clipped by 4 bases and J by 7 bases, with 10 bases between them. This CDR3 is 12 amino acids long. The V gene's germline CDR1 is SEHNR and CDR2 FQNEAQ (reference sequence). The CDR3 is CASSYGAGEAFF. The CDR3 DNA follows: TGTGCCAGCAGCTATGGCGCCGGTGAAGCTTTCTTT.

This clonotype was counted at least ten times. The genes are TRBV19 and TRBJ2-7; TRBD2 aligns across 7 bases. Per the germline V gene, CDR1 is LNHDA and CDR2 is SQIVND (reference sequence). Unmatched junction bases numbered 4, after V lost 4 bases and J lost 1 base. There are 14 residues in the CDR3. The CDR3 protein is CASSTTSYSYEQYF. The CDR3, as DNA: TGTGCCAGTAGTACGACTAGCTATTCCTACGAGCAGTACTTC.